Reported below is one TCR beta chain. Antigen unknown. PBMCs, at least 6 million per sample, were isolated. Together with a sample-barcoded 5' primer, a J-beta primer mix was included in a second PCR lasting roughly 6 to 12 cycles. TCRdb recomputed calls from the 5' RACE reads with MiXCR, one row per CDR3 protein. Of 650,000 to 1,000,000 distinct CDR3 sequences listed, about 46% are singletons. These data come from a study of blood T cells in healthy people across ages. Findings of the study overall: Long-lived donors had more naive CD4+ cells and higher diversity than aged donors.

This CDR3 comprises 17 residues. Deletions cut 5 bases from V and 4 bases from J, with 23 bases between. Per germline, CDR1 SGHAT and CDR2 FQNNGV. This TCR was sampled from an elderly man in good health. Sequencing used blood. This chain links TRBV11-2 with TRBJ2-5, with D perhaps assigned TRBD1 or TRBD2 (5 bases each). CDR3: CASSTGLSPYRLETQYF. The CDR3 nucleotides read TGTGCCAGCAGCACAGGACTGTCCCCATACCGGTTAGAGACCCAGTACTTC.